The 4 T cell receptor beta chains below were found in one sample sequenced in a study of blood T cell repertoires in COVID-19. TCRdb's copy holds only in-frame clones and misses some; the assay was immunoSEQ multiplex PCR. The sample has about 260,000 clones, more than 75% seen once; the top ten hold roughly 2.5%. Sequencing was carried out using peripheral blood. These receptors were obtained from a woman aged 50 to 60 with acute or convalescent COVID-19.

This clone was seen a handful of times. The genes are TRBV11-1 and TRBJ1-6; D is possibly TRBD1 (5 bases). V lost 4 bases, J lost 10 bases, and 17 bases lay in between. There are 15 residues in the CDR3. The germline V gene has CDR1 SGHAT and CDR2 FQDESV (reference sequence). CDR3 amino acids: CASSSWGGVGSPLHF. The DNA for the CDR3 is TGTGCCAGCAGCTCATGGGGGGGTGTTGGATCACCCCTCCACTTT.

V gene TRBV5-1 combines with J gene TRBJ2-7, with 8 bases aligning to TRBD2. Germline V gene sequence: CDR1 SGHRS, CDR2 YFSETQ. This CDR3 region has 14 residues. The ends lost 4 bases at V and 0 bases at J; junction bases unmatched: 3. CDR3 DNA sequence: TGCGCCAGCAGCAGAAGCGGGAGCTCCTACGAGCAGTACTTC. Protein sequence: CASSRSGSSYEQYF.

CDR3 in DNA: TGCAGCGTTGAATGGGCTAGCGCGAGCTCCTACAATGAGCAGTTCTTC. Amino acid sequence: CSVEWASASSYNEQFF. V is TRBV29-1 and J is TRBJ2-1, with D tentatively TRBD2 (6 bases). The V gene lost 2 bases and the J gene lost 0 bases, with 14 bases spanning the gap. This CDR3 comprises 16 residues. Germline CDR1 reads SQVTM; CDR2 reads ANQGSEA.

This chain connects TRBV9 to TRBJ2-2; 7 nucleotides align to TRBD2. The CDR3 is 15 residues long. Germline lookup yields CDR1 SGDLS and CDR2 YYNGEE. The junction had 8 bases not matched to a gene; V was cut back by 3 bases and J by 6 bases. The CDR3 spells CASSADLGRAGELFF. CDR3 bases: TGTGCCAGCAGCGCCGATTTGGGGAGGGCCGGGGAGCTGTTTTTT. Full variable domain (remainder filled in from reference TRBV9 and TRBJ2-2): DSGVTQTPKHLITATGQRVTLRCSPRSGDLSVYWYQQSLDQGLQFLIQYYNGEERAKGNILERFSAQQFPDLHSELNLSSLELGDSALYFCASSADLGRAGELFFGEGSRLTVL.